This TCR beta chain emerged from a study of blood T cell repertoires in COVID-19. For the study at large: From the United States, Italy and Spain came samples of acute and convalescent COVID-19. Sources were T cells, B-cell-depleted T cells, or PBMCs; the material itself was cDNA or gDNA.

The CDR3 extends over 13 amino acids. V lost 5 bases and J 4 bases, leaving 11 bases between the germline ends. Germline assignment: CDR1 SGHTA and CDR2 FQGNSA. As originally analysed: Using reference gene primer amplification, nucleated cell counts were estimated. Profiling relied on immunoSEQ multiplex PCR, and the TCRdb table lists in-frame clones only, not all of them. D and trimming were read from the DNA, whereas the V and J calls and clone size are those reported in that table. The sample gives about 220,000 clones, approximately 83% of which show up once; less than 4% is in the top ten. This receptor was obtained from a woman in her thirties who had recovered from COVID-19. The gene calls are TRBV7-2 and TRBJ1-2; D gene uncertain. The sequenced sample was peripheral blood. In DNA, the CDR3 is TGTGCCAGCAGCATCGGACGGGGCTATGGCTACACCTTC. This gives the protein CASSIGRGYGYTF.